This T cell receptor beta chain was sequenced for a study of regulatory T cells in long-lasting Graves disease. Study findings and constraints: Persistent disease preferred TRBV28, TRBJ1-2 and TRBJ2-5.

Construction of TCR beta libraries relied on iRepertoire HTBI primers and on Arm-PCR targeting CDR3 regions. TCRdb used MiXCR to reprocess the multiplex PCR reads, holding one entry per CDR3 protein. The sample records about 540,000 distinct CDR3 sequences, roughly 13% being singletons. As to time point: newly diagnosed GD, antithyroid drugs for less than 3 months. PBMC-extracted RNA yielded the TCR library. Germline V gives CDR1 DFQATT, CDR2 SNEGSKA (reference sequence). The CDR3 is 10 residues long. Trimming left V 3 bases short and J 10 bases short, with 7 bases between. In the case of this clonotype: No antigen is known for it.

The sample was also linked to a second study, of T cells in Graves' hyperthyroidism and ophthalmopathy. That source adds: The study based diagnoses on clinical symptoms, serum thyroxine and TRAb, thyroid ultrasound and orbital computed tomography. HTBI primers were the set used in a first-round RT-PCR of the TCR CDR3.

Sequenced here: peripheral blood mononuclear cells (PBMCs), sampled at new diagnosis, from a patient treated with antithyroid drugs. The V gene is TRBV20-1, the J gene TRBJ2-1; D is unclear. The TCR comes from a man aged 25 to 40 with Graves disease. The CDR3 sequence: CSASWREQFF. The CDR3 nucleotides read TGCAGTGCTAGTTGGCGAGAGCAGTTCTTC.